The next 23 T cell receptor beta chains were all read from a single sample in a study of cytomegalovirus exposure and HLA in healthy donors. The PCR had 60 Vbeta and 13 Jbeta primers. Using immunoSEQ multiplex PCR, the repertoire was profiled, and TCRdb retains in-frame clones only, with some absent. The sample lists about 160,000 clones; 71% were seen once. Sequenced input: PBMCs. The receptors shown here come from a young woman in good health and CMV-seronegative.

The chain carries TRBV6-6 and TRBJ2-7; 9 nucleotides line up with TRBD1. The germline V gene encodes CDR1 MNHNY and CDR2 SVGAGI (reference sequence). CDR3 length: 13 amino acids. After removal of 5 bases from V and 5 bases from J, the junction contained 4 bases not matched to a gene. Written as DNA, the CDR3 is TGTGCCAGCAGTCGGACAGGGGAGGACGAGCAGTACTTC. Translation gives CASSRTGEDEQYF.

The chain joins TRBV9 to TRBJ2-6; no clear D gene. Germline values: CDR1 SGDLS, CDR2 YYNGEE. The CDR3 has 19 amino acids. V was pared by 1 base and J by 0 bases, with 17 bases between. DNA of the CDR3: TGTGCCAGCAGCGTACAGGCAGACGAATTTATCTCTGGGGCCAACGTCCTGACTTTC. Translated, it gives CASSVQADEFISGANVLTF.

The chain couples TRBV7-6 to TRBJ2-2; D unclear. The CDR3 runs 13 residues. CDR1 is SGHVS, CDR2 FNYEAQ, per germline. Trimming left V 5 bases short and J 2 bases short, with 6 bases between. This chain's CDR3 is CASSIHNTGELFF. In nucleotides, the CDR3 is TGTGCCAGCAGCATCCATAACACCGGGGAGCTGTTTTTT. Variable domain in full (rest from reference TRBV7-6 and TRBJ2-2): GAGVSQSPRYKVTKRGQDVALRCDPISGHVSLYWYRQALGQGPEFLTYFNYEAQQDKSGLPNDRFSAERPEGSISTLTIQRTEQRDSAMYRCASSIHNTGELFFGEGSRLTVL.

The chain is built from TRBV7-9 and TRBJ2-3; 8 bases match TRBD1. Germline CDR1 reads SEHNR; CDR2 reads FQNEAQ (reference sequence). The CDR3 contains 17 residues. Losses at the gene ends were 5 bases for V and 5 bases for J; bases not matched to a gene: 15. This chain's CDR3 is CASSGRDRGIFRDTQYF. The CDR3 DNA is TGTGCCAGCAGCGGACGTGACAGGGGAATTTTTAGAGATACGCAGTATTTT.

This clone appeared once. The junction shows a germline mismatch at one end, possibly a read error. This chain connects TRBV5-4 to TRBJ2-3; 7 nucleotides match TRBD2. The CDR3 is made up of 15 amino acids. Per the germline V gene, CDR1 is SGHNT and CDR2 is YYREEE (reference sequence). CDR3 loop: CASRLGGEGTDTQYF. The CDR3 DNA sequence: TGTGCCAGCAGGTTGGGGGGGGAGGGCACAGATACGCAGTATTTT.

The chain couples TRBV5-4 to TRBJ2-1; 9 bases are shared with TRBD1. CDR3 length equals 16 residues. The V gene's germline CDR1 is SGHNT and CDR2 YYREEE (reference sequence). V lost 3 bases to trimming and J lost 2 bases; unmatched junction nucleotides: 6. CDR3 region: CASSSYRDRAYNEQFF. DNA of the CDR3: TGTGCCAGCAGCTCTTACCGGGACAGGGCCTACAATGAGCAGTTCTTC.

This clone was counted only a few times. J is TRBJ1-3 and V is TRBV5-4; D unresolved. CDR1 and CDR2 (germline): SGHNT, YYREEE (reference sequence). The CDR3 is made up of 12 amino acids. Trimming removed 4 bases from V and 0 bases from J, with 2 bases in between. CDR3 sequence reads: CASSRSGNTIYF. CDR3 in DNA: TGTGCCAGCAGCCGCTCTGGAAACACCATATATTTT.

This clone appeared once. The V call is TRBV7-2, the J call TRBJ2-1, with a weak D call TRBD2 (6 bases). Germline V gene lookup returns CDR1 SGHTA and CDR2 FQGNSA. V shed 2 bases and J shed 2 bases, with 10 bases lying between them. There are 15 residues in the CDR3. CDR3 loop: CASSLTGLTYNEQFF. The CDR3, as DNA: TGTGCCAGCAGCTTAACGGGACTTACCTACAATGAGCAGTTCTTC.

This rearrangement joins TRBV7-9 to TRBJ2-5; 11 bases align to TRBD2. The DNA matches TRBJ2-7 better at its end, which makes the J call doubtful. Germline CDR1 is SEHNR and CDR2 is FQNEAQ (reference sequence). The CDR3 is made up of 15 amino acids. In DNA form, the CDR3 reads TGTGCCAGCAGCTTAACTAGCGGGAGCTCCTACGAGCAGTACTTC. This gives the protein CASSLTSGSSYEQYF.

V gene TRBV6-1 combines with J gene TRBJ1-6; maybe TRBD1 (6 bases). CDR1 and CDR2 from the germline V gene are MNHNS and SASEGT. Trimming left V 7 bases short and J 6 bases short, with 16 bases between. This CDR3 is 15 amino acids long. The CDR3 coding sequence is TGTGCCAGCAAAAGTCTGGGGGCGTCTAATTCACCCCTCCACTTT. As protein: CASKSLGASNSPLHF.

In its sample, this clone was seen a few times. This chain links TRBV6-4 with TRBJ2-1; 8 nucleotides line up with TRBD2. The CDR3 spans 16 residues. V lost 6 bases, J lost 5 bases, and 12 bases stayed unmatched. Germline CDR1 reads MRHNA; CDR2 reads SNTAGT. This CDR3 is CASSPMAGGGDNEQFF. Written as DNA, the CDR3 is TGTGCCAGCAGCCCCATGGCGGGGGGAGGGGACAATGAGCAGTTCTTC.

The chain uses TRBV7-2 and TRBJ2-2; 10 bases fit TRBD2. Trimming cost V 0 bases and J 5 bases; bases outside gene matches: 0. Germline CDR1 and CDR2: SGHTA and FQGNSA. This CDR3 comprises 15 residues. CDR3 DNA sequence: TGTGCCAGCAGCTTAGCACTAGCGGGAACCGGGGAGCTGTTTTTT. Translation gives CASSLALAGTGELFF.

This clone was detected once. The gene calls are TRBV25-1 and TRBJ1-1; a weak D match, TRBD1 (5 bases). Trimming shortened V by 3 bases and J by 0 bases, and 8 bases separated the two germline ends. Germline-derived CDR1 and CDR2 are MGHDK and SYGVNS. The CDR3 runs to 14 residues. The CDR3 sequence is CASSEQGLNTEAFF. DNA of the CDR3: TGTGCCAGCAGTGAGCAGGGCTTGAACACTGAAGCTTTCTTT.

The chain recombines TRBV29-1 with TRBJ1-1, with D possibly matching TRBD1 (5 bases). CDR3 length equals 13 residues. From germline, CDR1 is SQVTM and CDR2 ANQGSEA. Trimming cost V 3 bases and J 6 bases, with 14 bases left between them. CDR3 in DNA: TGCAGCGTTGAGGGCGGGGGGATCGCTGAAGCTTTCTTT. Residues: CSVEGGGIAEAFF.

The CDR3 loop reads CASTVSGRYSTDTQYF. CDR3 DNA: TGTGCCAGCACAGTTAGCGGGAGATACAGCACAGATACGCAGTATTTT. The chain has TRBV27 and TRBJ2-3; the match to TRBD2 covers 9 bases. CDR3 size: 16 residues. CDR1 and CDR2 from the germline V gene are MNHEY and SMNVEV (reference sequence). Losses at the gene ends were 7 bases for V and 0 bases for J; bases not matched to a gene: 8.

The chain uses TRBV4-3 and TRBJ1-4; perhaps TRBD1 as D (5 bases). The germline V gene encodes CDR1 LGHNA and CDR2 YSLEER. The CDR3 runs 16 residues. Trimming stripped 0 bases from V and 3 bases from J, with 11 bases between. The CDR3 is CASSQDVGASNEKLFF. CDR3 DNA sequence: TGCGCCAGCAGCCAAGATGTTGGGGCCTCTAATGAAAAACTGTTTTTT.

This clone was found once. J is TRBJ2-7 and V is TRBV7-8; D is perhaps TRBD2 (6 bases). The CDR3 covers 13 residues. V was shortened by 5 bases and J by 0 bases, with 8 bases between the two germline ends. Per the germline V gene, CDR1 is SGHVS and CDR2 is FQNEAQ. CDR3 protein: CASSGRTSYEQYF. The DNA for the CDR3 is TGTGCCAGCAGCGGGAGGACCTCCTACGAGCAGTACTTC.

A single count supports this clone. J is TRBJ1-1 and V is TRBV13; TRBD1 is a possible D gene (6 bases). The CDR3 runs 12 residues. Germline V gene sequence: CDR1 PRHDT, CDR2 FYEKMQ (reference sequence). Trimming removed 7 bases from V and 5 bases from J, with 11 bases in between. CDR3 sequence (DNA): TGTGCCAGCAAGGACAGTTCTACTGAAGCTTTCTTT. Translated, it gives CASKDSSTEAFF.

This clone was picked up a small number of times. The V gene is TRBV5-6, the J gene TRBJ2-5, with D perhaps TRBD2 (6 bases). V dropped 6 bases and J dropped 2 bases, with 11 bases sitting between them. The CDR3 length is 13 residues. From germline, CDR1 is SGHDT and CDR2 YYEEEE. The CDR3 region has the DNA TGTGCCAGCAACTCGGGACTGCAAGAGACCCAGTACTTC. This translates into CASNSGLQETQYF.

V gene TRBV4-3 combines with J gene TRBJ2-1; TRBD2 matches at 12 bases. From germline, CDR1 is LGHNA and CDR2 YSLEER. Trimming at V came to 9 bases and at J to 6 bases, leaving 3 bases not matched to a gene. The CDR3 loop spans 13 amino acids. CDR3 protein: CASRGLAGNEQFF. CDR3 nucleotides: TGCGCCAGTCGGGGACTAGCGGGCAATGAGCAGTTCTTC.

The chain uses TRBV27 and TRBJ1-1, with D perhaps TRBD1 (5 bases). Germline CDR1 MNHEY, CDR2 SMNVEV (reference sequence). V dropped 3 bases and J dropped 5 bases, with 13 bases sitting between them. The CDR3 contains 14 residues. In nucleotides, the CDR3 is TGTGCCAGCAGTTTGGCGGGGACGTTAACTGAAGCTTTCTTT. As protein: CASSLAGTLTEAFF.

The gene calls are TRBV19 and TRBJ2-1; D gene ambiguous. Germline V lookup: CDR1 LNHDA, CDR2 SQIVND (reference sequence). V lost 7 bases, J lost 0 bases, and 10 bases lay in between. The CDR3 totals 14 residues. The CDR3 reads CASTSPTSYNEQFF. CDR3 sequence (DNA): TGTGCCAGTACCTCGCCTACCTCCTACAATGAGCAGTTCTTC.

V and J are TRBV15 and TRBJ1-5; tentative D call: TRBD1 (5 bases). Trimming cost V 5 bases and J 2 bases, with 16 bases left between them. The length of the CDR3 is 16 residues. Germline V gene lookup returns CDR1 LNHNV and CDR2 YYDKDF (reference sequence). For the CDR3, the DNA is TGTGCCACCAGCTCCCGGGGGGGAAGGCGCAATCAGCCCCAGCATTTT. It is translated as CATSSRGGRRNQPQHF.